This entry lists 8 T cell receptor beta chains sequenced from one sample in a study of identical twins. TCRdb reprocessed the 5' RACE reads with MiXCR, giving one entry per CDR3 protein. The sample lists more than 600,000 distinct CDR3 sequences, roughly 20% occurring once. These records were also assigned to another study, of T cells expressing NK-cell markers.

The sample comprised PBMCs. The origin of the receptors is a woman between 18 and 29 years old in good health.

The J gene is TRBJ2-3, the V gene TRBV29-1, with 9 nucleotides matching TRBD1. Germline trimming cut 4 bases from V and 13 bases from J; bases unmatched to any gene: 9. The CDR3 has 12 residues. Germline values: CDR1 SQVTM, CDR2 ANQGSEA. The CDR3 DNA follows: TGCAGCGTTGTATATGGGACAGGGATAGAGTATTTT. Its protein is CSVVYGTGIEYF.

This rearrangement joins TRBV19 to TRBJ1-2; D uncertain. V lost 0 bases, J lost 4 bases, and 6 bases lay in between. The CDR3 sequence is 13 residues long. Per the germline V gene, CDR1 is LNHDA and CDR2 is SQIVND (reference sequence). The CDR3 sequence is CASSIERSYGYTF. DNA for the CDR3: TGTGCCAGTAGTATAGAGCGGAGCTATGGCTACACCTTC.

This clonotype was picked up a small number of times. V is TRBV19 and J is TRBJ1-1, with a possible D match to TRBD1 (5 bases). V was trimmed by 7 bases and J by 7 bases, leaving 13 bases between them. CDR1 LNHDA and CDR2 SQIVND come from the germline V gene (reference sequence). There are 12 residues in the CDR3. The CDR3 DNA follows: TGTGCCAGTAAGCAGGGTGGGGTTGAAGCTTTCTTT. Its protein is CASKQGGVEAFF.

In the case of this clonotype: An end of the junction does not agree with germline; a read error may underlie this. DNA of the CDR3: TGTGCCAGCAGCTCCCACTCGGGGGGGCGAGGTAACCATGGCTACACCTTC. Amino acids: CASSSHSGGRGNHGYTF. This chain links TRBV7-2 with TRBJ1-2; D perhaps matches TRBD1 (6 bases). From germline, CDR1 is SGHTA and CDR2 FQGNSA. The CDR3 sequence is 17 residues long.

The chain has TRBV9 and TRBJ2-1; 8 bases are a match to TRBD1. In germline, CDR1 is SGDLS, CDR2 YYNGEE. Germline trimming cut 4 bases from V and 5 bases from J; bases unmatched to any gene: 11. The CDR3 is made up of 16 amino acids. The DNA for the CDR3 is TGTGCCAGCAGCCTCGAAACGGGACAGGTAAACAATGAGCAGTTCTTC. Protein product: CASSLETGQVNNEQFF. Combining the CDR3 with reference TRBV9 and TRBJ2-1 gives the whole variable domain DSGVTQTPKHLITATGQRVTLRCSPRSGDLSVYWYQQSLDQGLQFLIQYYNGEERAKGNILERFSAQQFPDLHSELNLSSLELGDSALYFCASSLETGQVNNEQFFGPGTRLTVL.

This clonotype occurred a few times. This chain joins TRBV5-4 and TRBJ2-5; 9 bases match TRBD1. The CDR3 spans 15 residues. V dropped 4 bases and J dropped 5; count of bases not matched to a gene: 9. Germline lookup yields CDR1 SGHNT and CDR2 YYREEE (reference sequence). The CDR3 DNA follows: TGTGCCAGCAGCCCGACGGACAGGGGACGGGAGACCCAGTACTTC. Protein: CASSPTDRGRETQYF.

This clonotype was seen a few times. V gene TRBV7-2 combines with J gene TRBJ2-5, with D possibly matching TRBD2 (5 bases). Germline V lookup: CDR1 SGHTA, CDR2 FQGNSA. V shed 5 bases and J shed 4 bases, with 17 bases lying between them. This CDR3 comprises 15 residues. In DNA, the CDR3 is TGTGCCAGCAGCCAACTAGGGCTAGCAACAGAGACCCAGTACTTC. It encodes CASSQLGLATETQYF.

The V gene is TRBV5-1, the J gene TRBJ2-4, with TRBD2 as a possible D gene (5 bases). Germline CDR1 and CDR2: SGHRS and YFSETQ. V shed 3 bases and J shed 6 bases, with 16 bases lying between them. The CDR3 is 15 residues long. In DNA, the CDR3 is TGCGCCAGCAGCTCCCAGACCGCCGGAGGAAACATTCAGTACTTC. Translating it yields CASSSQTAGGNIQYF.